The T cell receptor beta chain described here comes from a study of shared clonotypes between healthy human individuals. Broader study findings: A limitation of the genetic and exposure-history diversity represented arose from few donors. Blood was the sole source, and tissue repertoires probably differ.

Donors were healthy HIV-negative adults without recent acute infections or vaccinations. Only in-frame clones appear in the TCRdb table, and some are missing; sequencing was by immunoSEQ multiplex PCR. The repertoire holds more than 400,000 clones, with approximately 95% as singletons. The V gene's germline CDR1 is MNHEY and CDR2 SVGAGI. This CDR3 has 14 amino acids. Trimming stripped 2 bases from V and 3 bases from J, with 5 bases between. Concerning this clone: What it binds is unknown.

The TCR comes from a woman in her twenties or thirties in good health. V is TRBV6-5 and J is TRBJ1-6, with D perhaps matching TRBD1 (5 bases). Material for sequencing was naive CD4+ T cells sorted from blood. This sample's subset: CD45RA+ positively selected. The CDR3 here is CASSYRGYNSPLHF. The DNA of the CDR3 is TGTGCCAGCAGTTACAGGGGCTATAATTCACCCCTCCACTTT.